The 18 T cell receptor beta chains given below trace back to one sample, sequenced in a study of blood T cell repertoires in COVID-19. Assay: immunoSEQ multiplex PCR; the TCRdb copy retains only in-frame clones and omits some. The sample includes some 150,000 clones, about 90% of them seen just once. The sequenced sample was peripheral blood. These receptors all come from a man aged 50 to 60 who had recovered from COVID-19.

The chain employs TRBV7-2 and TRBJ2-7; no clear D gene. Germline CDR1 reads SGHTA; CDR2 reads FQGNSA. Trimming took 4 bases from V and 6 from J, leaving 10 bases between them. This CDR3 has 12 amino acids. CDR3 loop: CASSSSTGEQYF. Written as DNA, the CDR3 is TGTGCCAGCAGCTCGAGCACCGGCGAGCAGTACTTC. The complete variable domain, with remaining parts taken from reference TRBV7-2 and TRBJ2-7, reads GAGVSQSPSNKVTEKGKDVELRCDPISGHTALYWYRQSLGQGLEFLIYFQGNSAPDKSGLPSDRFSAERTGGSVSTLTIQRTQQEDSAVYLCASSSSTGEQYFGPGTRLTVT.

This chain links TRBV5-4 with TRBJ1-3; D gene unclear. CDR3 length equals 16 residues. V was pared by 3 bases and J by 0 bases, with 13 bases between. Germline-derived CDR1 and CDR2 are SGHNT and YYREEE (reference sequence). The CDR3 sequence is CASSSDMTSSGNTIYF. The DNA of the CDR3 is TGTGCCAGCAGCTCCGACATGACGAGCTCTGGAAACACCATATATTTT.

This clone showed up just once. The chain uses TRBV27 and TRBJ2-6; 7 bases are shared with TRBD1. This CDR3 contains 15 residues. V gave up 6 bases and J gave up 2 bases; unmatched junction bases: 4. Germline loops: CDR1 MNHEY, CDR2 SMNVEV (reference sequence). The chain's CDR3 is CASRRQGAGANVLTF. CDR3 DNA: TGTGCCAGCAGAAGACAGGGTGCTGGGGCCAACGTCCTGACTTTC.

This clone is a singleton in its sample. This chain joins TRBV27 and TRBJ1-1; maybe TRBD1 (6 bases). Germline lookup yields CDR1 MNHEY and CDR2 SMNVEV (reference sequence). The CDR3 has 15 amino acids. V shed 2 bases and J shed 0 bases, with 10 bases lying between them. CDR3 coding DNA: TGTGCCAGCAGTTTAGGGGGCAGGTTGAACACTGAAGCTTTCTTT. Protein sequence: CASSLGGRLNTEAFF.

The genes are TRBV3-1 (or the pseudogene TRBV3-2) and TRBJ1-1; 8 bases are a match to TRBD1. The CDR3 covers 14 residues. The germline gives CDR1 LGHDT, CDR2 YNNKEL (reference sequence). Unmatched junction bases numbered 3, after V lost 6 bases and J lost 0 bases. CDR3 bases: TGTGCCAGCAGAGCGGACAGGGTGAACACTGAAGCTTTCTTT. It encodes CASRADRVNTEAFF.

This chain links TRBV4-1 with TRBJ1-1, with 8 bases matching TRBD1. The CDR3 runs 16 residues. Germline V gene data show CDR1 as MGHRA and CDR2 as YSYEKL. After removal of 4 bases from V and 3 bases from J, the junction contained 10 bases not matched to a gene. CDR3 in amino acids: CASSLTGTGRDTEAFF. The CDR3 DNA follows: TGCGCCAGCAGCCTAACCGGGACAGGACGTGACACTGAAGCTTTCTTT.

The CDR3 region has the DNA TGCGCCAGCAGCTACGCGCACTCCGTGGATACGCAGTATTTT. It specifies CASSYAHSVDTQYF. The chain uses TRBV4-3 and TRBJ2-3; D unclear. The CDR3 length is 14 residues. Germline CDR1 and CDR2: LGHNA and YSLEER. Trimming took 5 bases from V and 6 from J, leaving 15 bases between them.

This chain connects TRBV12-3 or TRBV12-4 to TRBJ1-2; a weak D match, TRBD1 (5 bases). Trimming stripped 3 bases from V and 6 bases from J, with 11 bases between. CDR3 length: 13 amino acids. This CDR3 is CASSFQDTDGYTF. CDR3 DNA sequence: TGTGCCAGCAGTTTCCAGGACACCGATGGCTACACCTTC.

The V and J genes are TRBV18 and TRBJ1-3; TRBD1 aligns across 9 bases. Germline CDR1 reads KGHSH; CDR2 reads LQKENI. The CDR3 is made up of 16 amino acids. The J segment lost 2 bases and the V segment lost 3 bases, leaving 5 bases of the junction unmatched. CDR3 coding DNA: TGTGCCAGCTCACCCCCCGGGACAGGGACTGGAAACACCATATATTTT. Protein product: CASSPPGTGTGNTIYF.

The chain has TRBV7-9 and TRBJ1-3, with 7 bases matching TRBD1. CDR3 length: 15 residues. Trimming cost V 5 bases and J 0 bases; bases outside gene matches: 4. CDR1 and CDR2 from the germline V gene are SEHNR and FQNEAQ (reference sequence). This chain's CDR3 is CASSRDSRSGNTIYF. CDR3 sequence (DNA): TGTGCCAGCAGCCGGGACAGCCGCTCTGGAAACACCATATATTTT.

V gene TRBV5-1 combines with J gene TRBJ1-2, with TRBD1 matching 9 bases. The germline V gene has CDR1 SGHRS and CDR2 YFSETQ. The CDR3 consists of 16 residues. V gave up 0 bases and J gave up 8 bases; unmatched junction bases: 11. DNA of the CDR3: TGCGCCAGCAGCTTGGGGGACAGGGCCCCCGTGAGGGGCTACACCTTC. It is translated as CASSLGDRAPVRGYTF. The full variable domain, in which reference TRBV5-1 and TRBJ1-2 provide the parts outside the CDR3, is KAGVTQTPRYLIKTRGQQVTLSCSPISGHRSVSWYQQTPGQGLQFLFEYFSETQRNKGNFPGRFSGRQFSNSRSEMNVSTLELGDSALYLCASSLGDRAPVRGYTFGSGTRLTVV.

The V and J genes are TRBV5-6 and TRBJ1-2; 7 bases line up with TRBD1. There are 14 residues in the CDR3. J gave up 4 bases and V 3 bases, and 6 bases lay outside the gene matches. CDR1 is SGHDT and CDR2 is YYEEEE in the germline V gene. The CDR3 DNA follows: TGTGCCAGCAGCTACGGACAGGCTTCCTATGGCTACACCTTC. It is translated as CASSYGQASYGYTF. Using reference TRBV5-6 and TRBJ1-2 for the parts outside the CDR3, the full variable domain is DAGVTQSPTHLIKTRGQQVTLRCSPKSGHDTVSWYQQALGQGPQFIFQYYEEEERQRGNFPDRFSGHQFPNYSSELNVNALLLGDSALYLCASSYGQASYGYTFGSGTRLTVV.

The V and J genes are TRBV6-6 and TRBJ2-3; the match to TRBD2 covers 11 bases. The CDR3 consists of 15 residues. The germline CDR1 and CDR2 sequences are MNHNY and SVGAGI (reference sequence). The V gene end was trimmed by 5 bases and the J gene end by 2 bases; junction bases not matched to a gene: 3. The CDR3 sequence is CASSVSGGDTDTQYF. CDR3 bases: TGTGCCAGCAGTGTTAGCGGGGGGGACACAGATACGCAGTATTTT.

The chain employs TRBV4-1 and TRBJ1-1, with D hard to call. V gave up 1 base and J gave up 8 bases, with 14 bases separating them. CDR3 length: 14 amino acids. Per the germline V gene, CDR1 is MGHRA and CDR2 is YSYEKL. CDR3 nucleotide sequence: TGCGCCAGCAGCCAAGTATATAACGTCCAGGAAGCTTTCTTT. As protein: CASSQVYNVQEAFF.

The chain uses TRBV7-2 and TRBJ2-5; D possibly corresponds to TRBD2 (6 bases). CDR1 SGHTA and CDR2 FQGNSA come from the germline V gene. Trimming took off 5 bases at V and 5 bases at J, with 9 bases between the two ends. The CDR3 totals 12 residues. The CDR3 spells CASSGGAETQYF. CDR3 coding DNA: TGTGCCAGCAGCGGAGGGGCGGAGACCCAGTACTTC.

This clone was detected once. This chain links TRBV18 with TRBJ2-5, with D perhaps TRBD1 (5 bases). This CDR3 spans 13 amino acids. V was clipped by 3 bases and J by 1 base, with 6 bases between them. CDR1 and CDR2 (germline): KGHSH, LQKENI. The chain's CDR3 is CASSPDSQETQYF. The DNA of the CDR3 is TGTGCCAGCTCACCCGACAGCCAAGAGACCCAGTACTTC.

This chain uses TRBV3-1 (or the pseudogene TRBV3-2) with TRBJ2-1; TRBD1 agrees at 11 bases. In germline, CDR1 is LGHDT, CDR2 YNNKEL (reference sequence). After removal of 0 bases from V and 7 bases from J, the junction contained 11 bases not matched to a gene. The CDR3 spans 18 residues. Here the CDR3 reads CASSQDWPWDRGYNEQFF. DNA of the CDR3: TGTGCCAGCAGCCAAGATTGGCCTTGGGACAGGGGGTATAATGAGCAGTTCTTC.

V usage is TRBV5-6 and J usage is TRBJ2-3; 13 bases are a match to TRBD2. There are 16 residues in the CDR3. CDR1 and CDR2 (germline): SGHDT, YYEEEE. V lost 2 bases and J lost 7; bases outside the gene matches: 7. The CDR3 DNA reads TGTGCCAGCAGCTTCAATACCGGGACTAGCGGGAATACGCAGTATTTT. Encoded protein: CASSFNTGTSGNTQYF.